These 18 T cell receptor beta chains came from one sample sequenced in a study of T cell clusters in autoimmune cytopenias. TRB was amplified by touch-down multiplex PCR, primer pools A and B combined. TCRdb reworked the multiplex PCR reads into one entry per CDR3 protein, no DNA. This sample's clone table lists fewer than 6,500 distinct CDR3 sequences. About 39,000 genome equivalents of blood DNA were amplified for TRB. The specimen sequenced was peripheral blood. These receptors came from a human donor with an autoimmune cytopenia or autoimmune hepatitis (not recorded which).

Measured by frequency, this clonotype is medium-sized. The V and J genes are TRBV6-5 and TRBJ1-2; TCRdb indicates TRBD1, and absent DNA this call remains unverified. CDR3 length equals 14 residues. In germline, CDR1 is MNHEY, CDR2 SVGAGI. The CDR3 here is CASSGFNGNYGYTF.

The chain is built from TRBV18 and TRBJ2-7; TCRdb names TRBD2, which stays unverified in the absence of DNA. The CDR3 has 15 residues. Per germline, CDR1 KGHSH and CDR2 LQKENI. CDR3 amino acids: CASSPGAGGMYEQYF.

V is TRBV24-1 and J is TRBJ2-3. The germline CDR1 and CDR2 sequences are KGHDR and SFDVKD. The CDR3 sequence is 15 residues long. The CDR3: CATSDKITSTDTQYF.

This clonotype is classed as medium-sized by frequency. The chain recombines TRBV6-5 with TRBJ1-2; lacking DNA, the TRBD1 call made by TCRdb goes unchecked. The CDR3 covers 15 residues. CDR1 and CDR2 from the germline V gene are MNHEY and SVGAGI. The CDR3 sequence is CASSEGQATVYGYTF.

V usage is TRBV12-3 or TRBV12-4 and J usage is TRBJ2-1; the TCRdb D gene call, TRBD1, has no DNA to confirm it. This CDR3 is 15 amino acids long. The chain's CDR3 is CATSDPGLGNNEQFF.

This clonotype is identified as medium-sized from frequency. This chain uses TRBV6-6 with TRBJ2-5. Germline loops: CDR1 MNHNY, CDR2 SVGAGI (reference sequence). This CDR3 is built from 13 residues. CDR3 sequence: CASRSAYQETQYF.

The chain is built from TRBV5-1 and TRBJ2-2; TCRdb proposes TRBD2, but this gene call is untestable without DNA. CDR3 length: 15 amino acids. Germline loops: CDR1 SGHRS, CDR2 YFSETQ. CDR3 loop: CASSLNLASTGELFF.

This clonotype ranks as medium-sized in terms of frequency. The J gene is TRBJ2-2, the V gene TRBV30. The CDR3 has 12 amino acids. Germline lookup yields CDR1 GTSNPN and CDR2 SVGIG (reference sequence). The CDR3 reads CAWSYGTGELFF.

The CDR3 is CASSTGQDSYNSPLHF. This sequence joins TRBV5-1 and TRBJ1-6; there is no DNA to check the TCRdb D call of TRBD1. The germline V gene has CDR1 SGHRS and CDR2 YFSETQ. CDR3 length equals 16 residues.

Judged by frequency, this clonotype is medium-sized. The V call is TRBV6-2 or TRBV6-3, the J call TRBJ1-2. The CDR3 length is 14 residues. CDR1 is MNHEY and CDR2 is SVGEGT in the germline V gene. The CDR3 protein is CASSPEAVNYGYTF.

The rearrangement links TRBV6-2 or TRBV6-3 to TRBJ1-5. The V gene's germline CDR1 is MNHEY and CDR2 SVGEGT. The CDR3 extends over 13 amino acids. This CDR3 reads CATYGPNNQPQHF.

This clonotype ranks as medium-sized in terms of frequency. The chain uses TRBV5-5 and TRBJ2-7; TCRdb returns TRBD1, unconfirmable since there is no DNA. Germline lookup yields CDR1 SGHKS and CDR2 YYEKEE (reference sequence). The CDR3 covers 15 residues. The CDR3 spells CASSQKTGYSGEQYF.

The chain links TRBV18 to TRBJ1-3. The CDR3 runs to 16 residues. In germline, CDR1 is KGHSH, CDR2 LQKENI. CDR3 in amino acids: CASSPPGGPSGNTIYF.

This clonotype counts as medium-sized by frequency. This chain links TRBV6-2 or TRBV6-3 with TRBJ2-3; TCRdb gives TRBD2 as the D gene, but with no DNA this cannot be confirmed. The CDR3 extends over 16 amino acids. In germline, CDR1 is MNHEY, CDR2 SVGEGT. CDR3: CASRLGREAPTDTQYF.

The V call is TRBV7-2, the J call TRBJ2-2. There are 13 residues in the CDR3. The germline V gene has CDR1 SGHTA and CDR2 FQGNSA. This chain's CDR3 is CASSRARSGELFF. Combining the CDR3 with reference TRBV7-2 and TRBJ2-2 gives the whole variable domain GAGVSQSPSNKVTEKGKDVELRCDPISGHTALYWYRQSLGQGLEFLIYFQGNSAPDKSGLPSDRFSAERTGGSVSTLTIQRTQQEDSAVYLCASSRARSGELFFGEGSRLTVL.

Measured by frequency, this clonotype is medium-sized (0.01 to 0.1%). The gene calls are TRBV15 and TRBJ2-1; without DNA, the TCRdb call of TRBD1 cannot be checked. Germline V gene data show CDR1 as LNHNV and CDR2 as YYDKDF (reference sequence). This CDR3 is built from 13 residues. This chain's CDR3 is CATSGGPTSPQFF.

The rearrangement joins TRBV6-2 or TRBV6-3 to TRBJ2-7; the TRBD2 assignment by TCRdb is unverifiable without DNA. This CDR3 comprises 14 residues. The V gene's germline CDR1 is MNHEY and CDR2 SVGEGT. The CDR3: CASSYFGLDYEQYF.

By frequency, this clonotype is medium-sized. The chain uses TRBV6-6 and TRBJ2-2; TCRdb's D call of TRBD2 is untestable without DNA. Per germline, CDR1 MNHNY and CDR2 SVGAGI (reference sequence). The CDR3 is 14 amino acids. The CDR3 loop reads CASKSGTAGGELFF.